The T cell receptor beta chain under discussion was sequenced for a study of blood T cell repertoires in COVID-19. Turning to the study itself: In each case, the material was cDNA or gDNA derived from T cells, B-cell-depleted T cells, or PBMCs.

The method was immunoSEQ multiplex PCR; TCRdb's version includes in-frame clones alone and lacks a portion of them. The sample includes 200,000 to 300,000 clones, 90% of them seen just once. Participant age was roughly 18 to 95 years, and participants resided in about two dozen US areas. Cohort allocation depended upon clinical history that participants reported. The CDR3 runs 15 residues. V gave up 4 bases and J gave up 5 bases; unmatched junction bases: 9. CDR1 LGHNA and CDR2 YNFKEQ come from the germline V gene. Material: PBMCs or T cells enriched from blood (not recorded which). The chain is built from TRBV4-2 and TRBJ2-3, with TRBD2 identical over 7 bases. The source is a man between 50 and 59 years old who had been exposed to COVID-19. The CDR3 loop reads CASSPQRPSGDTQYF. Here the CDR3 DNA reads TGTGCCAGCAGCCCACAGAGGCCTAGCGGAGATACGCAGTATTTT.